These 9 T cell receptor beta chains originate from one sample sequenced in a study of shared clonotypes between healthy human individuals. Assay used: immunoSEQ multiplex PCR; TCRdb lists only in-frame clones, some missing. The sample has over a million clones; approximately 97% are singletons. The sequenced sample consisted of naive CD4+ T cells sorted from blood. The subset: CD45RA+ positively selected. These receptors were collected from a man aged 25-45 years in good health.

A note on this clone: The same CDR3 is also encoded by other DNA sequences in this sample. The J gene is TRBJ2-7, the V gene TRBV20-1; D uncertain. The germline V gene encodes CDR1 DFQATT and CDR2 SNEGSKA (reference sequence). This CDR3 has 10 residues. The V end was cut by 5 bases, the J end by 4 bases, with 6 bases between. The CDR3 DNA reads TGCAGTGCTCCAATTTACGAGCAGTACTTC. It encodes CSAPIYEQYF.

The rearrangement links TRBV2 to TRBJ2-2; D uncertain. CDR3 length equals 13 residues. V lost 3 bases and J 7 bases, leaving 9 bases between the germline ends. Germline-derived CDR1 and CDR2 are SNHLY and FYNNEI. The CDR3 spells CASSDQVIGELFF. CDR3 sequence (DNA): TGTGCCAGCAGTGACCAGGTCATCGGGGAGCTGTTTTTT.

V and J are TRBV15 and TRBJ2-1; 9 bases agree with TRBD2. Trimming took 1 base from V and 7 from J; bases not matched to a gene: 8. Germline CDR1 reads LNHNV; CDR2 reads YYDKDF (reference sequence). The CDR3 is 16 amino acids. CDR3 in amino acids: CATSRALREGPNEQFF. The DNA for the CDR3 is TGTGCCACCAGCAGAGCTTTGCGGGAGGGCCCAAATGAGCAGTTCTTC.

V and J are TRBV10-3 and TRBJ2-4, with D possibly TRBD2 on 7 matching bases. V lost 10 bases, J lost 4 bases, and 23 bases lay in between. Looked up from germline, CDR1 is ENHRY and CDR2 is SYGVKD. This CDR3 comprises 16 residues. CDR3 protein: CATAGGGSGGKNIQYF. CDR3 coding DNA: TGTGCCACTGCCGGGGGCGGGAGTGGAGGGAAAAACATTCAGTACTTC.

The gene calls are TRBV5-4 and TRBJ2-7; D unresolved. V was pared by 0 bases and J by 6 bases, with 7 bases between. In germline, CDR1 is SGHNT, CDR2 YYREEE (reference sequence). The CDR3 consists of 12 residues. The CDR3 region is CASSLDISEQYF. The CDR3, as DNA: TGTGCCAGCAGCTTGGACATCTCCGAGCAGTACTTC. The full variable domain, in which reference TRBV5-4 and TRBJ2-7 provide the parts outside the CDR3, is ETGVTQSPTHLIKTRGQQVTLRCSSQSGHNTVSWYQQALGQGPQFIFQYYREEENGRGNFPPRFSGLQFPNYSSELNVNALELDDSALYLCASSLDISEQYFGPGTRLTVT.

The V call is TRBV2, the J call TRBJ2-7, with TRBD1 matching over 9 bases. CDR1 is SNHLY and CDR2 is FYNNEI in the germline V gene. The V gene end was trimmed by 6 bases and the J gene end by 7 bases; junction bases not matched to a gene: 10. This CDR3 has 14 amino acids. The CDR3 region has the DNA TGTGCCAGCAGCCAGGGACAGGGCTGGGAAGAGCAGTACTTC. Residues: CASSQGQGWEEQYF.

CDR3 protein: CASSLVDSTDTQYF. The CDR3 DNA is TGTGCCAGCAGCTTAGTAGACAGCACAGATACGCAGTATTTT. The genes are TRBV7-2 and TRBJ2-3; D call uncertain. Germline V gene data show CDR1 as SGHTA and CDR2 as FQGNSA. CDR3 length equals 14 residues. Trimming pared 1 base from V and 0 bases from J, leaving 5 bases between. The full variable domain, with the rest looked up from reference TRBV7-2 and TRBJ2-3, is GAGVSQSPSNKVTEKGKDVELRCDPISGHTALYWYRQSLGQGLEFLIYFQGNSAPDKSGLPSDRFSAERTGGSVSTLTIQRTQQEDSAVYLCASSLVDSTDTQYFGPGTRLTVL.

This chain uses TRBV18 with TRBJ2-7; TRBD2 aligns across 9 bases. This CDR3 contains 15 residues. After removal of 3 bases from V and 5 bases from J, the junction contained 8 bases not matched to a gene. CDR1 is KGHSH, CDR2 LQKENI, per germline. The CDR3 sequence is CASSPRSGGPDEQYF. DNA for the CDR3: TGTGCCAGCTCACCGCGTAGCGGGGGACCTGACGAGCAGTACTTC.

This rearrangement joins TRBV10-2 to TRBJ1-2; D uncertain. The CDR3 is 15 residues long. Germline values: CDR1 WSHSY, CDR2 SAAADI. V gave up 0 bases and J gave up 4 bases, with 12 bases separating them. CDR3 region: CASSESSGPFYGYTF. The CDR3 nucleotides are TGCGCCAGCAGTGAGTCTTCGGGTCCGTTCTATGGCTACACCTTC.